These 23 T cell receptor beta chains were sequenced from one sample in a study of blood T cell repertoires in COVID-19. Profiling relied on immunoSEQ multiplex PCR, and the TCRdb table lists in-frame clones only, not all of them. The data contain 140,000 to 150,000 clones, 80% of them singletons. Input material: peripheral blood. The receptor set was obtained from a man in his 70s who had recovered from COVID-19.

The genes are TRBV19 and TRBJ2-7; D possibly corresponds to TRBD2 (5 bases). V was clipped by 7 bases and J by 2 bases, with 9 bases between them. The CDR3 has 12 residues. Germline-derived CDR1 and CDR2 are LNHDA and SQIVND (reference sequence). In DNA, the CDR3 is TGTGCCAGTATGGCGCGGGCCTACGAGCAGTACTTC. Translating it yields CASMARAYEQYF.

This clone was observed at least ten times. The J gene is TRBJ2-3, the V gene TRBV6-5, with unresolved D. Deletions cut 8 bases from V and 11 bases from J, with 14 bases between. This CDR3 is 11 amino acids long. The germline V gene has CDR1 MNHEY and CDR2 SVGAGI. CDR3 in amino acids: CASYGSQRQYF. DNA of the CDR3: TGTGCCAGCTACGGCTCTCAGCGGCAGTATTTT.

The chain links TRBV12-5 to TRBJ2-5, with 7 bases fitting TRBD1. Germline CDR1 is LGHNT and CDR2 is FRNRAP. The trim removed 5 bases at V and 5 bases at J, leaving 8 bases unmatched. This CDR3 contains 14 residues. This CDR3 is CASGPLTGLETQYF. The CDR3 DNA follows: TGTGCTAGTGGTCCCCTGACAGGGTTGGAGACCCAGTACTTC.

The V call is TRBV25-1, the J call TRBJ2-7; 7 bases map to TRBD2. In germline, CDR1 is MGHDK, CDR2 SYGVNS. The junction had 5 bases not matched to a gene; V was cut back by 6 bases and J by 0 bases. This CDR3 region has 14 residues. CDR3 amino acids: CASRGGDSSYEQYF. For the CDR3, the DNA is TGTGCCAGCAGGGGGGGGGATAGCTCCTACGAGCAGTACTTC.

This clone occurred once. The chain carries TRBV5-6 and TRBJ1-5, with D unclear. Germline V gene sequence: CDR1 SGHDT, CDR2 YYEEEE. The CDR3 sequence is 14 residues long. The V end lost 1 base, the J end lost 0 bases, and 5 bases lay between the germline ends. The DNA of the CDR3 is TGTGCCAGCAGCTTGTCCAGTAGCAATCAGCCCCAGCATTTT. Translating gives CASSLSSSNQPQHF.

This clone occurred once. The chain combines TRBV3-1 (or the pseudogene TRBV3-2) with TRBJ2-7; 7 bases agree with TRBD1. CDR3 size: 12 residues. In germline, CDR1 is LGHDT, CDR2 YNNKEL (reference sequence). V dropped 2 bases and J dropped 6; count of bases not matched to a gene: 1. CDR3 in amino acids: CASSQSGGEQYF. In DNA form, the CDR3 reads TGTGCCAGCAGCCAATCAGGGGGCGAGCAGTACTTC.

The chain employs TRBV5-1 and TRBJ2-3; 8 nucleotides agree with TRBD2. CDR1 and CDR2 (germline): SGHRS, YFSETQ. The CDR3 loop spans 15 amino acids. Trimming at V came to 0 bases and at J to 1 base, leaving 1 base not matched to a gene. CDR3 sequence: CASSLAAGGTDTQYF. For the CDR3, the DNA is TGCGCCAGCAGCTTGGCAGCGGGGGGCACAGATACGCAGTATTTT.

The V gene is TRBV9, the J gene TRBJ2-1; a weak D match, TRBD1 (6 bases). Trimming removed 3 bases at V and 0 bases at J, with 10 bases between. From germline, CDR1 is SGDLS and CDR2 YYNGEE. The CDR3 extends over 15 amino acids. The CDR3 DNA follows: TGTGCCAGCAGCGCCGGACAGAACTCCTACAATGAGCAGTTCTTC. Translated, it gives CASSAGQNSYNEQFF.

This clone occurred once. The chain couples TRBV29-1 to TRBJ2-7; D uncertain. CDR1 and CDR2 from the germline V gene are SQVTM and ANQGSEA. There are 13 residues in the CDR3. V was clipped by 4 bases and J by 0 bases, with 10 bases between them. The CDR3 DNA follows: TGCAGCGTTGTCGAGAAAAACTCCTACGAGCAGTACTTC. It specifies CSVVEKNSYEQYF.

This clone was picked up a small number of times. The chain employs TRBV5-6 and TRBJ2-7, with 9 positions matching TRBD2. The CDR3 is 16 amino acids. V lost 4 bases, J lost 3 bases, and 11 bases stayed unmatched. Germline V CDR1 and CDR2: SGHDT, YYEEEE. The CDR3 nucleotides are TGTGCCAGCAGCCTCGCGCAAGCGGGAGGCTACTACGAGCAGTACTTC. This encodes CASSLAQAGGYYEQYF.

The J gene is TRBJ2-7, the V gene TRBV15, with TRBD2 as a possible D gene (5 bases). The CDR3 sequence is 16 residues long. CDR1 is LNHNV, CDR2 YYDKDF, per germline (reference sequence). V lost 1 base to trimming and J lost 0 bases, with 13 bases between them. This chain's CDR3 is CATSRVDIGDSYEQYF. The DNA of the CDR3 is TGTGCCACCAGCAGAGTTGACATCGGGGACTCCTACGAGCAGTACTTC.

This chain joins TRBV11-1 and TRBJ2-5; 7 bases are shared with TRBD2. V lost 1 base to trimming and J lost 5 bases; unmatched junction nucleotides: 4. The germline gives CDR1 SGHAT, CDR2 FQDESV (reference sequence). The CDR3 has 14 amino acids. The CDR3 spells CASSLGGGSETQYF. Here the CDR3 DNA reads TGTGCCAGCAGCTTAGGGGGCGGGAGCGAGACCCAGTACTTC.

This sequence joins TRBV6-5 and TRBJ2-7; 9 bases match TRBD1. CDR3 length: 16 residues. The J segment lost 5 bases and the V segment lost 2 bases, leaving 10 bases of the junction unmatched. Germline V gene lookup returns CDR1 MNHEY and CDR2 SVGAGI. CDR3 coding DNA: TGTGCCAGCAGTTACAACCACAGGGGGCGCGGGAACGAGCAGTACTTC. Its translation: CASSYNHRGRGNEQYF.

This chain connects TRBV11-3 to TRBJ2-7; 10 bases are a match to TRBD1. Per germline, CDR1 SGHNT and CDR2 YENEEA. The CDR3 consists of 15 residues. Trimming removed 3 bases from V and 3 bases from J; junction bases left unmatched: 5. In nucleotides, the CDR3 is TGTGCCAGCAGCTTCCGAGGACAGGGGGGCTACGAGCAGTACTTC. It yields the protein CASSFRGQGGYEQYF.

This chain joins TRBV3-1 (or the pseudogene TRBV3-2) and TRBJ2-7; 10 bases line up with TRBD2. Germline V gene sequence: CDR1 LGHDT, CDR2 YNNKEL (reference sequence). This CDR3 is built from 18 residues. Trimming cost V 5 bases and J 5 bases; bases outside gene matches: 18. CDR3 sequence: CASSGFPSGSPQWDEQYF. The CDR3, as DNA: TGTGCCAGCAGCGGCTTCCCTAGCGGGAGCCCCCAGTGGGACGAGCAGTACTTC.

The J gene is TRBJ2-5, the V gene TRBV6-5; D not certain. V gave up 2 bases and J gave up 4 bases, with 17 bases separating them. The CDR3 has 16 amino acids. Germline CDR1 MNHEY, CDR2 SVGAGI. The CDR3, as DNA: TGTGCCAGCAGTTACACAGCTTACTCGATCGGAGAGACCCAGTACTTC. Translated, it gives CASSYTAYSIGETQYF.

This clone was counted only a few times. The chain combines TRBV24-1 with TRBJ1-5; the D gene is possibly TRBD1 (5 bases). CDR3 length equals 12 residues. CDR1 is KGHDR, CDR2 SFDVKD, per germline. V was shortened by 4 bases and J by 10 bases, with 10 bases between the two germline ends. The CDR3 protein is CATSDAGYPQHF. Written as DNA, the CDR3 is TGTGCCACCAGTGACGCAGGGTACCCCCAGCATTTT.

As regards this clone: Distinct nucleotide sequences in the sample also encode this CDR3. Written as DNA, the CDR3 is TGTGCCAGCAGCGCCGACAGCTACAATGAGCAGTTCTTC. Translated, it gives CASSADSYNEQFF. This chain links TRBV9 with TRBJ2-1, with D possibly being TRBD1 (5 bases). CDR1 is SGDLS and CDR2 is YYNGEE in the germline V gene. Trimming took 3 bases from V and 3 from J, leaving 7 bases between them. The CDR3 runs to 13 residues.

The rearrangement joins TRBV30 to TRBJ1-4; the match to TRBD1 covers 8 bases. The germline gives CDR1 GTSNPN, CDR2 SVGIG (reference sequence). The CDR3 is 15 residues long. V trimming: 3 bases; J trimming: 5 bases; junction bases outside the gene matches: 8. The CDR3 nucleotides read TGTGCCTGGAGGTCCAGGGGGCGCGGGAATGAAAAACTGTTTTTT. Translating it yields CAWRSRGRGNEKLFF.

The chain recombines TRBV3-1 (or the pseudogene TRBV3-2) with TRBJ2-2; a weak D match, TRBD1 (5 bases). Looked up from germline, CDR1 is LGHDT and CDR2 is YNNKEL (reference sequence). CDR3 length: 14 residues. Trimming shortened V by 6 bases and J by 8 bases, and 16 bases separated the two germline ends. The CDR3 DNA reads TGTGCCAGCAGTCCAGACAGACCTTTGGGGGAGCTGTTTTTT. Its translation: CASSPDRPLGELFF.

This clone was observed a few times. The rearrangement joins TRBV3-1 (or the pseudogene TRBV3-2) to TRBJ1-2; 8 nucleotides align to TRBD1. The CDR3 has 14 amino acids. Germline V gene data show CDR1 as LGHDT and CDR2 as YNNKEL (reference sequence). With V trimmed by 4 bases and J by 4 bases, 5 bases remained unmatched. CDR3 sequence: CASSLSGQVYGYTF. For the CDR3, the DNA is TGTGCCAGCAGCCTATCGGGACAGGTCTATGGCTACACCTTC.

Only a few counts were recorded for this clone. J is TRBJ1-4 and V is TRBV2, with TRBD1 identical over 8 bases. The CDR3 consists of 15 residues. The germline V gene encodes CDR1 SNHLY and CDR2 FYNNEI. Trimming removed 8 bases from V and 8 bases from J; junction bases left unmatched: 13. The DNA for the CDR3 is TGTGCCAGCGTCTTGGAACAGGGGGACGGGGAAAAACTGTTTTTT. It yields the protein CASVLEQGDGEKLFF. Variable domain in full (rest from reference TRBV2 and TRBJ1-4): EPEVTQTPSHQVTQMGQEVILRCVPISNHLYFYWYRQILGQKVEFLVSFYNNEISEKSEIFDDQFSVERPDGSNFTLKIRSTKLEDSAMYFCASVLEQGDGEKLFFGSGTQLSVL.

The gene calls are TRBV18 and TRBJ2-7, with D tentatively TRBD1 (5 bases). CDR1 is KGHSH, CDR2 LQKENI, per germline. V lost 3 bases to trimming and J lost 2 bases, with 14 bases between them. CDR3 length equals 15 residues. CDR3 amino acids: CASSPRKDTTYEQYF. CDR3 coding DNA: TGTGCCAGCTCACCGCGAAAGGACACAACCTACGAGCAGTACTTC. Full variable domain (missing parts from reference TRBV18 and TRBJ2-7): NAGVMQNPRHLVRRRGQEARLRCSPMKGHSHVYWYRQLPEEGLKFMVYLQKENIIDESGMPKERFSAEFPKEGPSILRIQQVVRGDSAAYFCASSPRKDTTYEQYFGPGTRLTVT.